A selection of T cell receptor beta chains follows, all from one sample in a study of shared clonotypes between healthy human individuals. This table comes from immunoSEQ multiplex PCR, and its TCRdb copy is limited to in-frame clones, with some not included. The sample holds 2 million to 3 million clones, over 85% seen once. Sequencing was carried out using naive CD4+ T cells from PBMCs. The receptor set was obtained from a man aged 18-30 years in good health. Some clones in this sample may be carry-over from other donors' samples. The CDR3 runs from the conserved cysteine through the conserved F or W. The D gene is left open where the match is weak. Part of the rows lack a size; the others show once, few, many or a class for expanded clones.

>TRBV13|TRBJ1-2|14|.|.
CASSLGSYFYGYTF
TGTGCCAGCAGCTTGGGCAGCTACTTCTATGGCTACACCTTC
>TRBV7-9|TRBJ1-1|12|.|.
CASTRRGDEAFF
TGTGCCAGCACCCGTAGGGGGGACGAAGCTTTCTTT
>TRBV6-8|TRBJ2-7|16|.|.
CASSYSRDSLSYEQYF
TGTGCCAGCAGTTACTCGCGCGACAGTCTCTCCTACGAGCAGTACTTC
>TRBV28|TRBJ1-4|13|few|TRBD1
CASHGQGGEKLFF
TGTGCCAGCCACGGACAGGGGGGTGAAAAACTGTTTTTT
>TRBV6-5|TRBJ1-4|13|.|.
CASSYRGGEKLFF
TGTGCCAGCAGTTACAGGGGTGGCGAAAAACTGTTTTTT
>TRBV7-8|TRBJ2-5|17|once|TRBD2
CASSLELAGTYQETQYF
TGTGCCAGCAGCTTAGAACTAGCGGGGACGTACCAAGAGACCCAGTACTTC
>TRBV12-5|TRBJ2-1|17|.|TRBD2
CASGSGTSGSRGDEQFF
TGTGCTAGTGGTTCGGGGACTAGCGGGAGCCGGGGGGATGAGCAGTTCTTC
>TRBV12-5|TRBJ2-1|18|.|.
CASGFSPLLTRHPDEQFF
TGTGCTAGTGGTTTCTCCCCCCTCTTGACTAGACACCCCGATGAGCAGTTCTTC
>TRBV5-4|TRBJ2-3|14|.|.
CASSLTDYTDTQYF
TGTGCCAGCAGCTTAACGGACTACACAGATACGCAGTATTTT
>TRBV9|TRBJ2-7|15|.|TRBD2
CASSVASGRVYEQYF
TGTGCCAGCAGCGTAGCAAGCGGGAGGGTCTACGAGCAGTACTTC
>TRBV11-2|TRBJ2-3|14|.|TRBD2
CASNPGTAGGTQYF
TGTGCCAGCAACCCAGGGACGGCGGGAGGGACGCAGTATTTT
>TRBV7-3|TRBJ2-6|18|.|TRBD1
CASSLTGTGGAGANVLTF
TGTGCCAGCAGCTTAACGGGGACAGGGGGCGCTGGGGCCAACGTCCTGACTTTC
>TRBV19|TRBJ1-5|12|.|.
CAWDYSNQPQHF
TGTGCTTGGGATTATAGCAATCAGCCCCAGCATTTT
>TRBV5-1|TRBJ2-2|15|.|.
CASSLAEGRGGELFF
TGCGCCAGCAGCTTGGCCGAGGGCCGTGGCGGGGAGCTGTTTTTT
>TRBV11-2|TRBJ2-1|15|.|TRBD1
CASSSDRGSWDEQFF
TGTGCCAGCAGCTCCGACAGGGGGTCTTGGGATGAGCAGTTCTTC
>TRBV11-2|TRBJ1-2|14|.|.
CASSLAGTFGGYTF
TGTGCCAGCAGCTTAGCCGGGACATTTGGAGGCTACACCTTC
>TRBV28|TRBJ2-7|16|.|.
CASLPGGRGVWYEQYF
TGTGCCAGCCTTCCTGGGGGGCGCGGGGTTTGGTACGAGCAGTACTTC
>TRBV18|TRBJ1-2|15|.|.
CASSPVTGTNYGYTF
TGTGCCAGCTCACCCGTCACAGGAACGAACTATGGCTACACCTTC
>TRBV28|TRBJ2-2|15|.|TRBD1
CASSLEQGLAGELFF
TGTGCCAGCAGTTTAGAACAGGGGCTCGCCGGGGAGCTGTTTTTT